The 15 T cell receptor beta chains below were found in one sample sequenced in a study of tumor and adjacent non-tumor tissue in lung cancer. TCRbeta libraries were built with three rounds of nested PCR, modified from ARM-PCR. MiXCR, run by TCRdb on the multiplex PCR reads, gives a single entry per CDR3 protein. Of 55,000 to 75,000 distinct CDR3 sequences in the sample, 55% to 75% were seen once. The template was RNA from unsorted bulk tissue. Sequencing was performed on lung tumor tissue. These receptors all stem from a man aged 45-60 years with non-small cell lung cancer.

Comments on this clonotype: A single base separates this from a much larger clone, so it may be a read error. V gene TRBV5-4 combines with J gene TRBJ2-7; no definite D call. CDR1 is SGHNT and CDR2 is YYREEE in the germline V gene (reference sequence). This CDR3 is built from 13 residues. The CDR3 loop is CASSLGISYEQCF. The CDR3 nucleotides read TGTGCCAGCAGCTTGGGCATTTCCTACGAGCAGTGCTTC.

For this clonotype: Its ends do not fully match the called genes, so a read error is possible. The chain combines TRBV14 with TRBJ2-5, with D perhaps matching TRBD1 or TRBD2 (5 bases each). Germline CDR1 SGHDN, CDR2 FVKESK. This CDR3 comprises 14 residues. This CDR3 is CASNQESGRETQYF. The CDR3 DNA sequence: TGTGCCAGCAACCAAGAATCGGGGCGAGAGACCCAGTACTTC.

As to this clonotype: A much larger clone lies one base from this, so it may be a read error. The rearrangement uses TRBV10-3 and TRBJ1-5; a weak D match, TRBD1 (5 bases). CDR1 and CDR2 from the germline V gene are ENHRY and SYGVKD. CDR3 length: 15 amino acids. CDR3 coding DNA: TGTGCCATCAGTAGCACTACAGGAAGCAATCAGCCCCAGCAATTT. The encoded protein is CAISSTTGSNQPQQF.

The chain joins TRBV10-3 to TRBJ2-7; D might be TRBD1 or TRBD2, each matching 5 bases. V was clipped by 8 bases and J by 7 bases, with 18 bases between them. The CDR3 covers 13 residues. CDR1 is ENHRY and CDR2 is SYGVKD in the germline V gene. DNA of the CDR3: TGTGCCATCGGCGAGGACACTAGGCATGAGCAGTACTTC. Its protein is CAIGEDTRHEQYF.

The sample holds many counts of this clonotype. The chain uses TRBV21-1 and TRBJ2-3. TRBV21-1 is termed a pseudogene. This CDR3 has 12 residues. The CDR3 spells CASNKGKDTQYF. CDR3 coding DNA: TGTGCCAGCAATAAAGGGAAAGATACGCAGTATTTT.

With respect to this clonotype: Because it lacks the conserved phenylalanine or tryptophan at the end, this CDR3 is likely a read error. The chain employs TRBV4-2 and TRBJ2-1, with D perhaps TRBD2 (7 bases). The CDR3 extends over 16 amino acids. Germline V gene data show CDR1 as LGHNA and CDR2 as YNFKEQ. The CDR3: CVSSQEGGSSCNEQFL. In DNA form, the CDR3 reads TGTGTCAGCAGCCAAGAGGGGGGGTCAAGCTGCAATGAGCAGTTCTTA.

As for this clonotype: One end of the junction does not line up with germline, which may come from a read error. CDR3 loop: CTSGPGVNTEAFF. In DNA, the CDR3 is TGCACCAGCGGGCCGGGGGTAAACACTGAAGCTTTCTTT. This rearrangement joins TRBV5-1 to TRBJ1-1; tentative D call: TRBD1 (5 bases). The CDR3 consists of 13 residues. The germline CDR1 and CDR2 sequences are SGHRS and YFSETQ.

Of note for this clonotype: This may stem from a read error, because a much larger clone lies one nucleotide away. This rearrangement joins TRBV5-5 to TRBJ2-2; D is uncertain. CDR1 SGHKS and CDR2 YYEKEE come from the germline V gene (reference sequence). The germline V and J ends were trimmed by 1 base and 5 bases, with 15 bases remaining between them. The CDR3 is 16 amino acids. The CDR3 protein is CASSLPAASRTGELFF. CDR3 DNA: TGTGCCAGCAGCTTGCCGGCAGCCTCGCGGACCGGGGAGCTGTTTTTT.

As to this clonotype: Given a much more abundant clone one base away, this may be a read error. The chain combines TRBV29-1 with TRBJ1-6; D is unresolved. V lost 5 bases and J 8 bases, leaving 16 bases between the germline ends. The CDR3 is 14 residues long. Germline CDR1 is SQVTM and CDR2 is ANQGSEA. CDR3 in DNA: TGCAGCGTTACACAGAGGGCAAGCGATTCACCCCTCCACTTT. Amino acids: CSVTQRASDSPLHF.

Concerning this clonotype itself: A read error may account for a junction end that differs from germline. CDR3 in amino acids: CASGLQAGRETQYF. The CDR3 coding sequence is TGCGCCAGCGGCTTGCAGGCGGGCAGGGAGACCCAGTACTTC. The chain combines TRBV5-1 with TRBJ2-5; maybe TRBD2 (5 bases). Germline CDR1 reads SGHRS; CDR2 reads YFSETQ. This CDR3 has 14 residues.

This clonotype showed up just once. The CDR3 carries no conserved terminal phenylalanine or tryptophan, so it likely arises from a read error. The genes are TRBV6-5 and TRBJ2-7, with D perhaps matching TRBD2 (7 bases). V lost 6 bases and J lost 5, with 20 bases in between. This CDR3 spans 15 amino acids. Germline values: CDR1 MNHEY, CDR2 SVGAGI. The chain's CDR3 is CASSSRGGTLDEQYL. The CDR3 region has the DNA TGTGCCAGCAGCAGCAGGGGAGGGACATTGGACGAGCAGTACTTA.

This clonotype was observed a few times. V is TRBV5-1 and J is TRBJ2-7; 9 bases align to TRBD2. This CDR3 has 15 residues. V trimming: 3 bases; J trimming: 7 bases; junction bases outside the gene matches: 11. Germline V CDR1 and CDR2: SGHRS, YFSETQ. The CDR3, as DNA: TGCGCCAGCAGCTCCTTAGCGGGAGTCCCCGGGGAGCAGTACTTC. This codes for CASSSLAGVPGEQYF.

On this clonotype: Its ends do not fully match the called genes, so a read error is possible. The genes are TRBV4-1 and TRBJ2-4; tentative D call: TRBD2 (5 bases). This CDR3 contains 17 residues. The germline V gene has CDR1 MGHRA and CDR2 YSYEKL. DNA of the CDR3: TGCGACAGCAGCCACCCTGGAGGCCATGGGGCCAAAAACATTCAGTACTTC. This gives the protein CDSSHPGGHGAKNIQYF.

Regarding this clonotype: Its ends do not fully match the called genes, so a read error is possible. The rearrangement joins TRBV7-9 to TRBJ2-3; TRBD2 is a possible D gene (5 bases). The CDR3 has 16 amino acids. The germline gives CDR1 SEHNR, CDR2 FQNEAQ (reference sequence). The CDR3 DNA reads TGTGCCGGCAGCTTAGTAACTGGAGGTCGAGCAGATACGCAGTATTTT. Its protein is CAGSLVTGGRADTQYF.

The sample holds many counts of this clonotype. The rearrangement uses TRBV12-3 or TRBV12-4 and TRBJ2-7; D possibly corresponds to TRBD2 (5 bases). Trimming stripped 8 bases from V and 2 bases from J, with 16 bases between. The CDR3 loop spans 14 amino acids. The CDR3 nucleotides read TGTGCCAGCGGATTAACCGGGAACCCCTACGAGCAGTACTTC. Translated: CASGLTGNPYEQYF.